Reported below is one TCR beta chain. V shed 6 bases, J shed 7 bases, and the junction held 9 bases outside the gene matches. The CDR3 is made up of 15 amino acids. CDR1 is MNHEY, CDR2 SVGAGI, per germline. The data were obtained in a study of blood T cell repertoires in COVID-19. The wider study: The United States, Italy and Spain were the sources of the acute and convalescent COVID-19 samples. Nucleic acid was either cDNA or gDNA, and it came from T cells, B-cell-depleted T cells, or PBMCs.

The authors' processing: Nucleated cell number was recorded as an estimate derived from reference gene primer amplification. The repertoire was sequenced with immunoSEQ multiplex PCR; TCRdb's copy has only in-frame clones and lacks some. From that table come the V and J calls and clone size; the DNA was used to work out D and trimming. Here the sample spans over 200,000 clones, 81% being singletons. The chain employs TRBV6-5 and TRBJ2-7, with 13 bases identical to TRBD2. The TCR sequence derives from an elderly woman with acute or convalescent COVID-19. Sequencing was done on a sample of peripheral blood. CDR3 region: CASSLGLAGVQEQYF. Written as DNA, the CDR3 is TGTGCCAGCAGCCTCGGACTAGCGGGAGTGCAAGAGCAGTACTTC.